A single sample gave rise to the 3 T cell receptor beta chains below, sequenced in a study of blood T cells in healthy people across ages. The use of a sample-barcoded 5' primer and a J-beta primer mix characterized a second PCR of about 6 to 11 cycles. TCRdb reprocessed the 5' RACE reads via MiXCR and lists one record per CDR3 protein. This sample has fewer than 2,000,000 distinct CDR3 sequences, with approximately 40% found just once. Input material: blood. The source of these receptors is a human donor in good health.

The sample holds a few counts of this clonotype. V gene TRBV6-6 combines with J gene TRBJ1-5, with a possible D match to TRBD1 (5 bases). The CDR3 length is 13 residues. Trimming took 2 bases from V and 9 from J, leaving 11 bases between them. Germline-derived CDR1 and CDR2 are MNHNY and SVGAGI (reference sequence). CDR3 region: CASSYAGNGPQHF. The CDR3 bases are TGTGCCAGCAGTTACGCAGGGAATGGGCCCCAGCATTTT.

This clonotype was found many times. This chain connects TRBV7-2 to TRBJ1-5, with 9 nucleotides matching TRBD1. Losses at the gene ends were 5 bases for V and 6 bases for J; bases not matched to a gene: 5. CDR1 is SGHTA, CDR2 FQGNSA, per germline. The length of the CDR3 is 14 residues. The chain's CDR3 is CASSPGQGFQPQHF. The CDR3 DNA reads as TGTGCCAGCAGCCCGGGACAGGGATTTCAGCCCCAGCATTTT.

This clonotype has more than one count but fewer than ten. The genes are TRBV4-2 and TRBJ2-1, with 8 bases that match TRBD1. The germline V gene has CDR1 LGHNA and CDR2 YNFKEQ. This CDR3 spans 15 amino acids. V lost 1 base and J lost 8; bases outside the gene matches: 7. The chain's CDR3 is CASSQADGTGYEQFF. The CDR3 DNA sequence: TGTGCCAGCAGCCAAGCTGACGGGACAGGCTATGAGCAGTTCTTC.